This T cell receptor (beta chain) was captured in a study of OX40 agonist ivuxolimab in advanced cancers. The CDR3 contains 17 residues. The J segment lost 4 bases and the V segment lost 5 bases, leaving 13 bases of the junction unmatched. The germline V gene has CDR1 SGDLS and CDR2 YYNGEE. Generated by immunoSEQ multiplex PCR, the TCRdb table keeps only in-frame clones and is missing some. There are under 50,000 clones in the sample; more than 70% occur only once, and less than 8% lies in the top ten. The material sequenced was CD4+ or CD8+ T cells sorted from blood, taken in a trial of the OX40 agonist ivuxolimab. This sequence originates from an adult with an advanced solid tumor such as melanoma, head and neck, liver or kidney cancer. The chain has TRBV9 and TRBJ2-1; TRBD2 matches 9 bases. The CDR3 DNA is TGTGCCAGCAGGCGGGGTTCGAGCGGGAGGAATTACAATGAGCAGTTCTTC. Its protein is CASRRGSSGRNYNEQFF.